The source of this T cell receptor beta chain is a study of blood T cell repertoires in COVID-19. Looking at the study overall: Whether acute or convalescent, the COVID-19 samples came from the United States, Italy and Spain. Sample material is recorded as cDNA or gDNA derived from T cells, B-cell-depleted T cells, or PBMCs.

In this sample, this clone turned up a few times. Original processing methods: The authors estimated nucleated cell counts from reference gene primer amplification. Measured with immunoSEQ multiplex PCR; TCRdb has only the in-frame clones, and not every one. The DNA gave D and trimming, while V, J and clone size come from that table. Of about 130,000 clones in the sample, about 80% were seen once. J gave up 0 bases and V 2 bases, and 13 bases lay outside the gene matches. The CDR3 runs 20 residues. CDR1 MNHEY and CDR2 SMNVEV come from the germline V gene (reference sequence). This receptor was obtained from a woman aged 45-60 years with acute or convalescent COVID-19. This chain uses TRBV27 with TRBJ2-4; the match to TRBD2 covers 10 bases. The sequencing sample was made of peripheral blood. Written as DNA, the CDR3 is TGTGCCAGCAGTTTAACTCTAGCGGGGGATCCCATTCTAGCCAAAAACATTCAGTACTTC. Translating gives CASSLTLAGDPILAKNIQYF.